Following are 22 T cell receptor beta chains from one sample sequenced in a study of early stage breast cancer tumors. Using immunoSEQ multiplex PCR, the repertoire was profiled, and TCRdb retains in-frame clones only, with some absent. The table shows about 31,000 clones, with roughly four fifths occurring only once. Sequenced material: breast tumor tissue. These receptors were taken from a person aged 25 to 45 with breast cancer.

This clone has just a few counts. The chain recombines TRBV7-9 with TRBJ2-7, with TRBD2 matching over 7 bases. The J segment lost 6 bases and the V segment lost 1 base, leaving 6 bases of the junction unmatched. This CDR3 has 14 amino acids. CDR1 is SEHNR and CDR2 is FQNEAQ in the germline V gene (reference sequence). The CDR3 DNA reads TGTGCCAGCAGCTTAGGCGGGAGTAAGAGCGAGCAGTACTTC. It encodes CASSLGGSKSEQYF.

This CDR3 reads CASTQGGTNEKLFF. The DNA of the CDR3 is TGTGCCAGCACCCAGGGAGGGACTAATGAAAAACTGTTTTTT. V and J are TRBV6-5 and TRBJ1-4; the D gene is possibly TRBD1 (5 bases). Germline CDR1 is MNHEY and CDR2 is SVGAGI. This CDR3 contains 14 residues. V was shortened by 7 bases and J by 2 bases, with 11 bases between the two germline ends.

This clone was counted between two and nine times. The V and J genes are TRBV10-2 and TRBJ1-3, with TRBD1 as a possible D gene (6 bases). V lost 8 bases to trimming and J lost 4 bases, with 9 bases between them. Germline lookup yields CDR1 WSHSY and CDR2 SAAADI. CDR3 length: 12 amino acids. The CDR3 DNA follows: TGCGCCAGCGGGGGGGGCGGAAACACCATATATTTT. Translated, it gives CASGGGGNTIYF.

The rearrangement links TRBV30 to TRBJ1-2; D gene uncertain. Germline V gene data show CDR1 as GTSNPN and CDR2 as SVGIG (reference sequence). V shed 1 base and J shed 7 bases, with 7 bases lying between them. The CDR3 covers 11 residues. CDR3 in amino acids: CAWSDQAGYTF. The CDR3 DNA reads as TGTGCCTGGAGTGACCAAGCTGGCTACACCTTC.

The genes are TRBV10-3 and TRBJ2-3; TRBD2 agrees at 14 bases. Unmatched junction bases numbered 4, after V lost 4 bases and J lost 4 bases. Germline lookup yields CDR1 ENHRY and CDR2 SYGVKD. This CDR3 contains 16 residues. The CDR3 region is CAISGGLAGASDTQYF. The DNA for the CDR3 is TGTGCCATCAGTGGGGGACTAGCGGGAGCGTCAGATACGCAGTATTTT.

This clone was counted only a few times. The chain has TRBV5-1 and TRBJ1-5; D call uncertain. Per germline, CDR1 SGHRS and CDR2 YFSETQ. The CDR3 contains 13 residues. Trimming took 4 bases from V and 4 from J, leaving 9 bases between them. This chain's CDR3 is CASSADLNQPQHF. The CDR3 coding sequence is TGCGCCAGCAGCGCGGACCTTAATCAGCCCCAGCATTTT.

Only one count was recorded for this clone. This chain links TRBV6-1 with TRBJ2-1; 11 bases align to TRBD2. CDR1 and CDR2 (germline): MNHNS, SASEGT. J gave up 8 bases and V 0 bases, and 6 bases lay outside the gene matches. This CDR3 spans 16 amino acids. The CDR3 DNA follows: TGTGCCAGCAGTGAAGCCCTTAGCGGGAGGGCCTATGAGCAGTTCTTC. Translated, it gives CASSEALSGRAYEQFF.

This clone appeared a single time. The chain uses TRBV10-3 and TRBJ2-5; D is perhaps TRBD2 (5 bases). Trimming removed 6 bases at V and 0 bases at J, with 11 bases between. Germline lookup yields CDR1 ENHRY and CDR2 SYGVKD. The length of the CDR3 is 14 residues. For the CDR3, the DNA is TGTGCCATCAGAGGAGGCTACAACCAAGAGACCCAGTACTTC. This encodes CAIRGGYNQETQYF.

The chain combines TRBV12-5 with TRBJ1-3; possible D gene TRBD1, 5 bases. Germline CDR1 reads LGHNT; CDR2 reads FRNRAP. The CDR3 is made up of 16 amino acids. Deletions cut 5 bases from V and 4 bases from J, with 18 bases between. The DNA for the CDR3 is TGTGCTAGTGGTCCGGGGGTCCTTGCACCCGGAAACACCATATATTTT. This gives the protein CASGPGVLAPGNTIYF.

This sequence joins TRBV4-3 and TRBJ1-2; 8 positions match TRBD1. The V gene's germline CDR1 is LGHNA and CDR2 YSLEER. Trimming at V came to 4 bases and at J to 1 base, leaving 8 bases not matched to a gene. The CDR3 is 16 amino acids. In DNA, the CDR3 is TGCGCCAGCAGCCCGAACAGGGGGGCTCGTAACTATGGCTACACCTTC. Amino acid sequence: CASSPNRGARNYGYTF.

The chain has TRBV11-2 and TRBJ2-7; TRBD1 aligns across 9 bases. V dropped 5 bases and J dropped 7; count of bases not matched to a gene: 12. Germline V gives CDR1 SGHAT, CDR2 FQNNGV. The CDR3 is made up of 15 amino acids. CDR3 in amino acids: CASSRGTGPGREQYF. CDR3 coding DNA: TGTGCCAGCAGCAGAGGGACAGGGCCGGGGAGGGAGCAGTACTTC.

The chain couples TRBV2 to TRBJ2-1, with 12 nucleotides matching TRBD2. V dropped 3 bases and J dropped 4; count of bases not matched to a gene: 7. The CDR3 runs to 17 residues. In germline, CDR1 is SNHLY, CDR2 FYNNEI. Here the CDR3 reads CASSDVPSGRVYNEQFF. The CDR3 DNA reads TGTGCCAGCAGTGACGTTCCTAGCGGGAGGGTTTACAATGAGCAGTTCTTC.

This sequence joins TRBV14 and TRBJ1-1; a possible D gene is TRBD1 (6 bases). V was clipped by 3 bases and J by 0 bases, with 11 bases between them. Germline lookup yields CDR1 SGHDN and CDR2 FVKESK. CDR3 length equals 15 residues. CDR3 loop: CASSQAGALNTEAFF. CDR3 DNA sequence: TGTGCCAGCAGCCAGGCAGGGGCCCTGAACACTGAAGCTTTCTTT.

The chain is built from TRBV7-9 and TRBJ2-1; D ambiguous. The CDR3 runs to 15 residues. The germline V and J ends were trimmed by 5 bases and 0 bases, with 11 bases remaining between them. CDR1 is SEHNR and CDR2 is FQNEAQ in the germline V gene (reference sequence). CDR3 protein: CASSPLESSYNEQFF. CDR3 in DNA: TGTGCCAGCAGCCCACTGGAAAGCTCCTACAATGAGCAGTTCTTC.

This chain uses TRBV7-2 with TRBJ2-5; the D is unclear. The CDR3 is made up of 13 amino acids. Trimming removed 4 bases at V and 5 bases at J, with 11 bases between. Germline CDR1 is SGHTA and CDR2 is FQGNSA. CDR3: CASSSAVLETQYF. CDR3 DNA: TGTGCCAGCAGCTCCGCAGTCCTGGAGACCCAGTACTTC.

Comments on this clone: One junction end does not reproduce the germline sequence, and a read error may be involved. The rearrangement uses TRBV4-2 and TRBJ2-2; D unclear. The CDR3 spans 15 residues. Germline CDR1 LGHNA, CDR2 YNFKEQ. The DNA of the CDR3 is TGTGCCAGCAGCCAAGACGTTTGGAACCCCGGGGAGCTGTTTTTT. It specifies CASSQDVWNPGELFF.

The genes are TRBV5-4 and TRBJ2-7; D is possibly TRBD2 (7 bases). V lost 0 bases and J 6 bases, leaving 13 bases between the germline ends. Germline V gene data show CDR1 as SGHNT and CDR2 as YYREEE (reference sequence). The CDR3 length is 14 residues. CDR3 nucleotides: TGTGCCAGCAGCTTGGGGGCGGGGGCAACCGAGCAGTACTTC. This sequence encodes CASSLGAGATEQYF.

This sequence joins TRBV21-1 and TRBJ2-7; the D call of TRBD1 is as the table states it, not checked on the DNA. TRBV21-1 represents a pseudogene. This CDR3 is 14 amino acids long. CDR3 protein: CASYPYRAHYEQYF. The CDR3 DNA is TGTGCCAGCTATCCATACAGAGCTCACTACGAGCAGTACTTC.

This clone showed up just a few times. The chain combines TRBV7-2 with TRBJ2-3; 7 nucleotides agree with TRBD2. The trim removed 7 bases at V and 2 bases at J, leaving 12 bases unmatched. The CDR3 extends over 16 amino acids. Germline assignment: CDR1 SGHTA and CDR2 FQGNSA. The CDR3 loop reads CASIFLPGTITDTQYF. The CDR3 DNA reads TGTGCCAGCATCTTTCTTCCCGGGACTATCACAGATACGCAGTATTTT.

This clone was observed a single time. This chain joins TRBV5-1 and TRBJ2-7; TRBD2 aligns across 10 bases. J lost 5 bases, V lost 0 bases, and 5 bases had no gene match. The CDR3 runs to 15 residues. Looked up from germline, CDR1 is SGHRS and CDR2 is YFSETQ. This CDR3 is CASSLGLAGENEQYF. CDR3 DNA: TGCGCCAGCAGCTTGGGGCTAGCGGGAGAGAACGAGCAGTACTTC.

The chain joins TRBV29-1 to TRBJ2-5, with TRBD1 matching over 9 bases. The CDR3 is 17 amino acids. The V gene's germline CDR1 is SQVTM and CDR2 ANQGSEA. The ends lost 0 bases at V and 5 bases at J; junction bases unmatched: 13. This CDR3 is CSVEDPKRGQGLETQYF. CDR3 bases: TGCAGCGTTGAAGATCCTAAGCGGGGACAGGGTTTGGAGACCCAGTACTTC.

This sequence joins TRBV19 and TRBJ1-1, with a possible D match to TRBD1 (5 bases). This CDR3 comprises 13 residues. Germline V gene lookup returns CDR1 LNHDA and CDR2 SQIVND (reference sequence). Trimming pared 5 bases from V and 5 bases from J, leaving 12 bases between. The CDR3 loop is CASSHRRKTEAFF. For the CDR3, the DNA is TGTGCCAGTAGTCACAGGAGGAAGACTGAAGCTTTCTTT.